This TCR beta chain was sequenced during a study of T cells in localized non-small cell lung cancer (dated by TCRdb to the early 2020s). About the full investigation: T cell repertoires of 200 to 300 early-stage NSCLC patients were analyzed, with tumors being compared against uninvolved tumor-adjacent lungs. The cohort consisted of approximately 220 treatment-naive NSCLC patients whose localized lung tumors had been resected. NSCLC patients had a mean age of approximately 70 years, and more than 120 were male and 107 female. Results and caveats for the whole study, not just this receptor: The highest T cell clonality was observed in uninvolved tumor-adjacent lung, where clonality exceeded that of tumor, suggesting that antigenic responses were more focused in uninvolved tumor-adjacent lung. Of the top 100 tumor clones, a median of roughly 53 were detected in paired uninvolved adjacent lung; under 35 were also among that lung's top 100. Because multi-region tumor sequencing was not performed, intratumor heterogeneity could not be ruled out. Because the study design was exploratory, TCR variables were selected using unadjusted p-values without false-discovery rate correction. Longer overall survival was associated with higher blood T cell density, whereas shorter survival was associated with higher adjacent-lung clonality.

From cysteine to phenylalanine, the CDR3 is 19 amino acids long. The read is trimmed to its CDR3 DNA, 57 bases read in frame from base 1. V is reduced by 0 bases and J by 2 bases, leaving a spacing of 20 bases between them. The germline V gene (reference sequence) supplies CDR1 LNHDA and CDR2 SQIVND. At diagnosis, tumor, uninvolved tumor-adjacent lung and peripheral blood were collected and then preserved as a mix of FFPE and fresh-frozen material. For TCR repertoire profiling, blood samples were analyzed in the form of peripheral blood mononuclear cells. This clone appeared a single time. Its antigen is currently not known. One base away there is no much larger clone; base qualities are not given. TCR beta CDR3 regions were sequenced from DNA using the immunoSEQ Assay. In the source study's methods: T cell density was computed as TCR beta template counts normalized to usable DNA estimated by amplifying housekeeping genes. Richness was estimated using the preseqR package, with extrapolation to 400,000 templates for PBMC samples and to 120,000 templates for tissue samples. Clonality was calculated as one minus Pielou's evenness. To identify tissue-enriched TCRs, differential abundance testing was run on productive amino-acid clonotypes with a minimum total count of 5 and an alpha of 0.1. The Jaccard Index and the Morisita Overlap Index were used to quantify repertoire overlap between compartments. GLIPH grouped TCR beta CDR3s together with public tetramer-defined viral CDR3s, and a viral motif had to include at least three viral sequences and also show V-gene enrichment. The source is immuneACCESS, and TCRdb retained only in-frame sequences with V and J called. Part of the clones is not carried over; for the studies checked, unresolved V genes explain less than half of this, and the remainder is unexplained. The V and J calls and the clone size are those of that table, but D and trimming were determined from the DNA. The sample table records some 20,000 clones; about nine tenths of these occur just once. The top ten clonotypes cover less than 8.5% of the sample.

Recombination linked TRBV19 to TRBJ1-3, with TRBD1 as a weak D call on 5 bases. The sequencing used peripheral blood, collected before any cancer treatment. The TCR sequence derives from a woman aged 40-69 years with stage I lung adenocarcinoma. The nucleotide sequence is given as TGTGCCAGTAGTATAGACGGGACGAAAGGGATCGCACCTGGAAACACCATATATTTT. It specifies CASSIDGTKGIAPGNTIYF.